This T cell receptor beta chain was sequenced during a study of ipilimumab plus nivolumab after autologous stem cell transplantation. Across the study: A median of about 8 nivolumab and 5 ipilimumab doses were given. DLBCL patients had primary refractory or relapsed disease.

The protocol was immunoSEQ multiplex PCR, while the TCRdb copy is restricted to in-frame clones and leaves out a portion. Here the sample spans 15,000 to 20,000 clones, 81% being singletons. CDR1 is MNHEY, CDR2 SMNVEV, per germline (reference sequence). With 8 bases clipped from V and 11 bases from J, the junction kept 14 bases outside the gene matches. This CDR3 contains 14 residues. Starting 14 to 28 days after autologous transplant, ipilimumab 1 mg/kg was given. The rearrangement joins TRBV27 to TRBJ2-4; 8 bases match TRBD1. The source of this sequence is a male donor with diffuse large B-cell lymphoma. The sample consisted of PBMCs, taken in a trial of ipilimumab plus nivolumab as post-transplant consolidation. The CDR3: CASSLGGQGFFQYF. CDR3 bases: TGTGCCAGCTCCTTGGGCGGACAGGGATTTTTTCAGTACTTC.